The 2 T cell receptor beta chains given below trace back to one sample, sequenced in a study of STAT5B mutations in CD4+ large granular lymphocyte leukemia. The data were produced by immunoSEQ multiplex PCR, yet TCRdb's version contains in-frame clones alone and is incomplete. This sample has about 33,000 clones, with roughly 76% found just once. The source material was CD4+ T cells from blood buffy coats. Receptors were obtained from a human donor in good health.

In its sample, this clone was seen once. CDR3 coding DNA: TGTGCCAGCAGCACCCAATCCTACGAGCAGTACTTC. Its protein is CASSTQSYEQYF. This rearrangement joins TRBV14 to TRBJ2-7; no clear D gene. From germline, CDR1 is SGHDN and CDR2 FVKESK. V lost 5 bases and J 1 base, leaving 6 bases between the germline ends. The CDR3 sequence is 12 residues long.

V gene TRBV21-1 combines with J gene TRBJ2-3; the D call in the table, TRBD1, was not verified against the DNA. TRBV21-1 is an annotated pseudogene. The CDR3 is 18 residues long. The CDR3 here is CASSKGVSGTGGTDTQYF. In DNA form, the CDR3 reads TGTGCCAGCAGCAAAGGGGTCTCCGGGACAGGGGGCACAGATACGCAGTATTTT.